This T cell receptor beta chain was sequenced during a study of T-cell reconstitution after alpha-beta-depleted transplantation in children. General study results and limits: There were some patients whose high TCRbeta diversity at day 60 came from surviving recipient T cells and thymic progenitors.

This clonotype was detected only a few times. The antigen remains unidentified. Per germline, CDR1 LGHDT and CDR2 YNNKEL (reference sequence). The CDR3 is 15 amino acids. V shed 1 base and J shed 9 bases, with 17 bases lying between them. During its preparation, the TCRbeta library received unique molecular identifiers. TCRdb independently ran MiXCR on the PCR reads; one entry per CDR3 protein. The sample consists of fewer than 700,000 distinct CDR3 sequences, 10% to 15% of them appearing once. This clonotype was obtained from a male patient between 10 and 17 years old who had a stem cell transplant for acute myeloid leukemia, so the T cells may come from the graft donor. V and J are TRBV3-1 and TRBJ2-3, with no clear D. Sample: PBMCs, mostly from graft donor cells, taken 360 days after TCRalphabeta/CD19-depleted stem cell transplant. The CDR3 is CASSQVIFEQRTQYF. In DNA form, the CDR3 reads TGTGCCAGCAGCCAAGTTATCTTCGAGCAGAGAACGCAGTATTTT.